This T cell receptor beta chain was sequenced for a study of cytotoxic CD8 clonotypes in ibrutinib-treated CLL. Assay used: immunoSEQ multiplex PCR; TCRdb lists only in-frame clones, some missing. In the table there are approximately 300,000 clones, about 80% of which are singletons. Between the trimmed V and J ends, which lost 5 bases and 0 bases, there was a span of 13 bases. CDR3 size: 15 residues. From germline, CDR1 is SGHAT and CDR2 FQNNGV. The rearrangement joins TRBV11-2 to TRBJ1-2, with TRBD1 as a possible D gene (6 bases). The sequence was collected from a human donor with chronic lymphocytic leukemia. The sequenced sample was PBMCs, obtained before ibrutinib treatment. The CDR3 region is CASSTPGEANYGYTF. The CDR3 DNA follows: TGTGCCAGCAGCACCCCAGGGGAAGCTAACTATGGCTACACCTTC.